This T cell receptor (beta chain) is from a study of T cell changes during pregnancy in multiple sclerosis. Using immunoSEQ multiplex PCR, the repertoire was profiled, and TCRdb retains in-frame clones only, with some absent. The data contain about 69,000 clones, roughly 90% of them singletons. The clonotype was recovered from a female donor in good health, enrolled as a control in a pregnancy study. The sequences come from CD4+ T cells from peripheral blood mononuclear cells, collected in the third trimester of pregnancy.

CDR3 residues: CASSLRTATHEQYF. The CDR3 DNA is TGTGCCAGCAGCCTCCGGACTGCCACCCACGAGCAGTACTTC. The chain combines TRBV7-2 with TRBJ2-7; tentative D call: TRBD2 (5 bases). Germline assignment: CDR1 SGHTA and CDR2 FQGNSA. The CDR3 spans 14 residues. Trimming shortened V by 5 bases and J by 5 bases, and 16 bases separated the two germline ends.